This T cell receptor beta chain was observed in a study of shared T cell receptors in the human thymus. The method was immunoSEQ multiplex PCR; TCRdb's version includes in-frame clones alone and lacks a portion of them. The table lists more than 550,000 clones, 70% to 90% of them singletons. This clone was detected a few times. The V gene's germline CDR1 is MGHRA and CDR2 YSYEKL. Trimming removed 2 bases from V and 6 bases from J, with 16 bases in between. The CDR3 covers 15 residues. This same sample was also part of a study on human thymus T cells.

The genes are TRBV4-1 and TRBJ1-2, with a tentative D call TRBD1 (6 bases). The sample consisted of thymocytes. The TCR was taken from a girl in the first two years of life with a congenital heart defect. The CDR3: CASSQRPGAMDGYTF. Written as DNA, the CDR3 is TGCGCCAGCAGCCAACGGCCAGGGGCAATGGATGGCTACACCTTC.